One T cell receptor (beta chain) is described in this entry. Its antigen remains unidentified. Healthy controls were blood donor buffy coats. These data belong to a study of STAT5B mutations in CD4+ large granular lymphocyte leukemia. Findings and limits, study-wide: CD4-sorted patient repertoires seemed more clonal than healthy CD4+ repertoires.

The CDR3 length is 12 residues. Per the germline V gene, CDR1 is SNHLY and CDR2 is FYNNEI. V lost 3 bases and J lost 8, with 10 bases in between. Only in-frame clones appear in the TCRdb table, and some are missing; sequencing was by immunoSEQ multiplex PCR. The data hold approximately 30,000 clones, with around 90% observed a single time. Material: CD4+ T cells from blood buffy coats. The chain recombines TRBV2 with TRBJ1-2, with D hard to call. The receptor comes from a human donor in good health. The CDR3 DNA reads as TGTGCCAGCAGTGACCATCGCGGGGGCTACACCTTC. Amino acids: CASSDHRGGYTF.